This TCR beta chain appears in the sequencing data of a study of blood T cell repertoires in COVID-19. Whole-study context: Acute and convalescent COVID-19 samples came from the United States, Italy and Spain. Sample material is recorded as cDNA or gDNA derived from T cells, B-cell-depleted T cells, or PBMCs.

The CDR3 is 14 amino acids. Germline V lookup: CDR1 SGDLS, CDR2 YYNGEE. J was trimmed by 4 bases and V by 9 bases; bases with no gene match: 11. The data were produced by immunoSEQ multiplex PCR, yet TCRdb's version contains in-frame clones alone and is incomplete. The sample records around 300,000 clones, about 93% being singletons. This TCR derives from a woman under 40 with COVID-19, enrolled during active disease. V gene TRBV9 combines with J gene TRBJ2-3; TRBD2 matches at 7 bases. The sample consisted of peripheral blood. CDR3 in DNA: TGTGCCACCAACCGGGGGGAGTCCGCAGATACGCAGTATTTT. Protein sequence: CATNRGESADTQYF.